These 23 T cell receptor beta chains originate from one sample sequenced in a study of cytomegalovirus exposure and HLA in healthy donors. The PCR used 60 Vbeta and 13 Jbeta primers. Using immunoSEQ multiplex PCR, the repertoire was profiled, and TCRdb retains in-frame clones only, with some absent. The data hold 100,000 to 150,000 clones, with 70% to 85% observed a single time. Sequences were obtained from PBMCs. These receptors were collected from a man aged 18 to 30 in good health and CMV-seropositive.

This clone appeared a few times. This CDR3 is CASSLATSAGNTIYF. The CDR3 bases are TGTGCCAGCAGCTTGGCCACCAGCGCTGGAAACACCATATATTTT. The chain employs TRBV5-5 and TRBJ1-3; no firm D call. V was shortened by 0 bases and J by 2 bases, with 9 bases between the two germline ends. Germline CDR1 SGHKS, CDR2 YYEKEE (reference sequence). The CDR3 is made up of 15 amino acids.

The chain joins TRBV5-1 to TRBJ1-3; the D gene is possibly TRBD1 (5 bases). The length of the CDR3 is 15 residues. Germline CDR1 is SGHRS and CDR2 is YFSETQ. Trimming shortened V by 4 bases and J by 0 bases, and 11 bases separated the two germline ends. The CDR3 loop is CASSPDSYSGNTIYF. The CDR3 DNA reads TGCGCCAGCAGCCCAGACAGTTACTCTGGAAACACCATATATTTT.

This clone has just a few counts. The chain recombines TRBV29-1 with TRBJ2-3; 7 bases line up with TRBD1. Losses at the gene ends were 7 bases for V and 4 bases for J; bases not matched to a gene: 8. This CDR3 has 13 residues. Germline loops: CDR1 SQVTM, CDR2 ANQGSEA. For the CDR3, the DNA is TGCAGCGCACTGACAGGGATTCCAGATACGCAGTATTTT. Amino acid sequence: CSALTGIPDTQYF.

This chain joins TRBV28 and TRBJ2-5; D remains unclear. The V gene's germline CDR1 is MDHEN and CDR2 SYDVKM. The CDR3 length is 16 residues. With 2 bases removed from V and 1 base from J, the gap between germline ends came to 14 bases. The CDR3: CASSLKTWALQETQYF. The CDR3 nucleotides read TGTGCCAGCAGTTTAAAGACCTGGGCGCTCCAAGAGACCCAGTACTTC.

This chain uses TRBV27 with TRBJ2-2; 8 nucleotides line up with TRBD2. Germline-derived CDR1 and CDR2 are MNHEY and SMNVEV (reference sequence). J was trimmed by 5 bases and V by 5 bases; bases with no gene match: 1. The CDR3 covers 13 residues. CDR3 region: CASSERGTGELFF. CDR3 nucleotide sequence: TGTGCCAGCAGTGAGCGGGGGACCGGGGAGCTGTTTTTT.

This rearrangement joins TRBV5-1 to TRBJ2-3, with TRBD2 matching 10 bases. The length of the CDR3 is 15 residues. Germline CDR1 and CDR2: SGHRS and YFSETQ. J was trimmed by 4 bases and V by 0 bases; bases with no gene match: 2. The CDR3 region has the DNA TGCGCCAGCAGCTTGGCGAGCGGGGGGGCAGATACGCAGTATTTT. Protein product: CASSLASGGADTQYF.

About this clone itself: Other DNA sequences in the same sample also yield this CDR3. CDR3 in DNA: TGTGCCAGCGGACAGGGAAACACTGAAGCTTTCTTT. It codes for CASGQGNTEAFF. The J gene is TRBJ1-1, the V gene TRBV9; 8 bases line up with TRBD1. The germline CDR1 and CDR2 sequences are SGDLS and YYNGEE. J lost 2 bases, V lost 7 bases, and 1 base had no gene match. This CDR3 is built from 12 residues.

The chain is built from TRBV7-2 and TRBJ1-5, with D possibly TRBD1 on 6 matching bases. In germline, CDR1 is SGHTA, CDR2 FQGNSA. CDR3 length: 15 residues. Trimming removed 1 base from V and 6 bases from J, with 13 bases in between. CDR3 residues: CASSLDRVNRQPQHF. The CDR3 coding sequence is TGTGCCAGCAGCTTAGACAGGGTAAATCGTCAGCCCCAGCATTTT.

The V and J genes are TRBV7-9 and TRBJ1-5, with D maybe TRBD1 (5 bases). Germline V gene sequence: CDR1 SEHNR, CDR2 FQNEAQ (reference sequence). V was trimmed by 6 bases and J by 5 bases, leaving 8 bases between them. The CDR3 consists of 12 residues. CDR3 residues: CASRWGDQPQHF. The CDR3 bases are TGTGCCAGCAGATGGGGGGATCAGCCCCAGCATTTT.

The CDR3 DNA follows: TGTGCCAGCAGCAAGGACAGGGGAGATGAAAAACTGTTTTTT. This encodes CASSKDRGDEKLFF. The V and J genes are TRBV6-6 and TRBJ1-4, with 9 bases lining up with TRBD1. CDR3 length: 14 amino acids. V shed 6 bases, J shed 6 bases, and the junction held 5 bases outside the gene matches. CDR1 is MNHNY and CDR2 is SVGAGI in the germline V gene (reference sequence).

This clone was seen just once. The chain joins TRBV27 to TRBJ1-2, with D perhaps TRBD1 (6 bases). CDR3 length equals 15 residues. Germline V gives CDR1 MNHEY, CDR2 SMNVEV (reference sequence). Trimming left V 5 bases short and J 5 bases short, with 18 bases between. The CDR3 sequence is CASSLQGTDQYGYTF. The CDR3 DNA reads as TGTGCCAGCAGTCTACAGGGAACGGATCAGTATGGCTACACCTTC.

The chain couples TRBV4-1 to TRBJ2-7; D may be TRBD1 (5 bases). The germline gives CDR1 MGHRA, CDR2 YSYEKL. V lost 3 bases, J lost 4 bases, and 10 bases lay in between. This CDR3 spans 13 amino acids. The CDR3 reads CASSQGLPYEQYF. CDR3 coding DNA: TGCGCCAGCAGCCAGGGGCTTCCTTACGAGCAGTACTTC.

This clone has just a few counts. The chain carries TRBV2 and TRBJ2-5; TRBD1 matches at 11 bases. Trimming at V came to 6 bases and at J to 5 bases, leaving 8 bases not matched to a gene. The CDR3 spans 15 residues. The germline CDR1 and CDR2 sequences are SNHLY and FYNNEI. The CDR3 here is CASSEDRGRGETQYF. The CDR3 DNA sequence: TGTGCCAGCAGCGAGGACAGGGGGCGTGGGGAGACCCAGTACTTC.

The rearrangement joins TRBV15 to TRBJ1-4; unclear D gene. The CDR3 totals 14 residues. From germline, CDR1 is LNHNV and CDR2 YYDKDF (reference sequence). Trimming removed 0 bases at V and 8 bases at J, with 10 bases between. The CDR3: CATSRDIGEEKLFF. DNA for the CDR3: TGTGCCACCAGCAGAGATATCGGGGAGGAAAAACTGTTTTTT.

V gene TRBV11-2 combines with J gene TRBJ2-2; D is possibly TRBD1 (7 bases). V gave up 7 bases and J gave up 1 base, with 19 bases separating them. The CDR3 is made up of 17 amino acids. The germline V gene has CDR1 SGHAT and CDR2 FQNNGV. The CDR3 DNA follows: TGTGCCAGCACCAATGAACCAGGGGGGCTGAACACCGGGGAGCTGTTTTTT. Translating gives CASTNEPGGLNTGELFF.

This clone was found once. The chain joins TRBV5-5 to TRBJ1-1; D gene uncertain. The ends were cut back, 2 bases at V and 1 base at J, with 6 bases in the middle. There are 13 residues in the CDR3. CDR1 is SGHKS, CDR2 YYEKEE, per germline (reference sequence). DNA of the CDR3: TGTGCCAGCAGCTTCATCCCGAACACTGAAGCTTTCTTT. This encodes CASSFIPNTEAFF.

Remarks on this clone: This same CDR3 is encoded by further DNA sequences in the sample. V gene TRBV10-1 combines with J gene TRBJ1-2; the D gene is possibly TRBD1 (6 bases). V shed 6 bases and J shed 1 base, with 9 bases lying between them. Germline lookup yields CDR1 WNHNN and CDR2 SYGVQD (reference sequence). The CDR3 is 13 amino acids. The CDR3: CASSLDSNYGYTF. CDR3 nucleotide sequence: TGCGCCAGCAGCTTGGACAGTAACTATGGCTACACCTTC.

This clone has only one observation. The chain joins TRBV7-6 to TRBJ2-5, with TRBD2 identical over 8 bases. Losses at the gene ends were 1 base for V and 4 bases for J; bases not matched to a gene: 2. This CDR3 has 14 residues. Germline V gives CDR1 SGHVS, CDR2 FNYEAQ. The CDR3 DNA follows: TGTGCCAGCAGCTTAGTGGCGGGAGGAGAGACCCAGTACTTC. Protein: CASSLVAGGETQYF.

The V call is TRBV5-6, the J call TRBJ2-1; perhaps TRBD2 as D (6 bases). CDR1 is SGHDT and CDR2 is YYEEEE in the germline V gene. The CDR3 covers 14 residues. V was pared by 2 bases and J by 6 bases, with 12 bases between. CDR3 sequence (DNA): TGTGCCAGCAGCTTCGCAGGAGGGGTCAATGAGCAGTTCTTC. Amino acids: CASSFAGGVNEQFF.

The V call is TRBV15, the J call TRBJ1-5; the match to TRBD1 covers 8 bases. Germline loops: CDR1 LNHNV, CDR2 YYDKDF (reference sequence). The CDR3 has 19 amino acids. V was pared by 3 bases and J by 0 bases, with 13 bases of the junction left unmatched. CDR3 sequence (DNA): TGTGCCACCAGCAGGCGACCGGGACAGGAGTGGGATAGCAATCAGCCCCAGCATTTT. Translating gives CATSRRPGQEWDSNQPQHF.

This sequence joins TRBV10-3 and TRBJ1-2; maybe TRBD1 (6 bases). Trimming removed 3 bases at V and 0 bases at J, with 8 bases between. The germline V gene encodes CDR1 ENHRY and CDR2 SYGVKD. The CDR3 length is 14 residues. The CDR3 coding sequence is TGTGCCATCAGTGACCCAGGGGCTAACTATGGCTACACCTTC. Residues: CAISDPGANYGYTF.

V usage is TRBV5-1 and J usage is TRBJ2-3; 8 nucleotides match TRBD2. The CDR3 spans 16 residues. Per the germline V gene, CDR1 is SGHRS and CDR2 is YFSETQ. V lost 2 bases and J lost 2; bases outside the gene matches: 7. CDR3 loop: CASSFLAGGNTDTQYF. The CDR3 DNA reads TGCGCCAGCAGCTTCTTGGCGGGGGGCAACACAGATACGCAGTATTTT.

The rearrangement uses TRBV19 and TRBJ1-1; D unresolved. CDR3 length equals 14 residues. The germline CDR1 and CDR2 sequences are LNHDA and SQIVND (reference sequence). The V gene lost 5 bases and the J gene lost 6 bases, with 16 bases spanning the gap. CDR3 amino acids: CASSAGFLIPEAFF. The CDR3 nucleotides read TGTGCCAGTAGTGCCGGGTTTCTTATCCCTGAAGCTTTCTTT.